This is a list of T cell receptor beta chains from one sample in a study of CD8+ T cells in alopecia areata. Sequencing was performed with immunoSEQ multiplex PCR; in TCRdb, only in-frame clones are kept and a portion is missing. The sample records fewer than 250,000 clones, about two fifths being singletons. This material consisted of CD4+ T cells sorted from blood, taken at approximately week 30, from a patient treated with tofacitinib. The receptors here all came from a human donor with alopecia areata. Each CDR3 is given with its conserved first and last residue. A D gene is named only where the DNA matches it firmly. Part of the rows lack a size; the others show once, few, many or a class for expanded clones.

NA	TRBV21-1	TRBJ1-2	few	CARKTGGASRYGYTF	TGTGCCAGGAAAACAGGGGGCGCGAGTCGCTATGGCTACACCTTC
NA	TRBV29-1	TRBJ2-5	NA	CSVGWSRGTQYF	TGCAGCGTTGGGTGGTCCCGGGGGACCCAGTACTTC
NA	TRBV5-1	TRBJ1-1	once	CASSGDTEAFF	TGCGCCAGCAGTGGGGACACTGAAGCTTTCTTT
NA	TRBV27	TRBJ1-1	NA	CASSRGTPNTEAFF	TGTGCCAGCAGCCGGGGGACACCGAACACTGAAGCTTTCTTT
NA	TRBV4-1	TRBJ2-7	NA	CASSQPGQRGEQYF	TGCGCCAGCAGCCAACCGGGACAACGCGGGGAGCAGTACTTC
NA	TRBV15	TRBJ2-7	NA	CATSRAPDPRYEQYF	TGTGCCACCAGCAGAGCCCCGGACCCGCGCTACGAGCAGTACTTC
NA	TRBV7-9	TRBJ1-2	NA	CASSRGPGVGYTF	TGTGCCAGCAGCCGGGGACCAGGTGTGGGCTACACCTTC
TRBD1	TRBV6-5	TRBJ1-1	few	CASTGGILRTEAFF	TGTGCCAGCACAGGGGGCATTCTGAGGACTGAAGCTTTCTTT
TRBD2	TRBV6-1	TRBJ2-6	NA	CASSEEALAGGPSGANVLTF	TGTGCCAGCAGTGAAGAGGCACTAGCGGGAGGGCCTAGTGGGGCCAACGTCCTGACTTTC
NA	TRBV5-1	TRBJ2-7	NA	CASSLGGRSRLYEQYF	TGCGCCAGCAGCTTGGGAGGGCGGAGCAGGCTCTACGAGCAGTACTTC
NA	TRBV19	TRBJ2-3	NA	CASNRDLLSPDTQYF	TGTGCCAGTAACCGGGACCTTCTATCACCAGATACGCAGTATTTT
NA	TRBV5-1	TRBJ2-7	NA	CASSPRGDTYEQYF	TGCGCCAGCAGTCCCAGGGGGGACACCTACGAGCAGTACTTC
NA	TRBV5-1	TRBJ1-5	few	CASSLVAGGNQPQHF	TGCGCCAGCAGCTTGGTGGCAGGGGGCAATCAGCCCCAGCATTTT
NA	TRBV2	TRBJ2-2	NA	CASSVRGTGELFF	TGTGCCAGCAGTGTTAGGGGAACCGGGGAGCTGTTTTTT
TRBD2	TRBV30	TRBJ2-3	NA	CAWSRLAITDTQYF	TGTGCCTGGAGTCGACTAGCCATCACAGATACGCAGTATTTT
NA	TRBV16	TRBJ1-1	NA	CASSQSLGGAFF	TGTGCCAGCAGCCAATCTCTGGGGGGAGCTTTCTTT
NA	TRBV5-1	TRBJ2-3	few	CASSVTGDTQYF	TGCGCCAGCAGCGTGACTGGAGATACGCAGTATTTT
NA	TRBV27	TRBJ2-1	NA	CASRPRAGYYNEQFF	TGTGCCAGCAGACCCAGAGCGGGCTACTACAATGAGCAGTTCTTC
NA	TRBV30	TRBJ2-1	NA	CAWSVRSLAASYNEQFF	TGTGCCTGGAGTGTCCGTAGTCTAGCAGCCTCCTACAATGAGCAGTTCTTC
TRBD1	TRBV7-9	TRBJ1-4	few	CASSPGQGPALFF	TGTGCCAGCAGCCCGGGACAGGGCCCAGCTTTGTTTTTT
NA	TRBV5-6	TRBJ1-2	NA	CASSSGMWGYTF	TGTGCCAGCAGCTCCGGAATGTGGGGCTACACCTTC
TRBD1	TRBV18	TRBJ1-2	NA	CASSPQGQGVSGYTF	TGTGCCAGCTCACCACAGGGACAGGGAGTAAGTGGCTACACCTTC
NA	TRBV23-1	TRBJ1-5	few	CASKGHRNQPQHF	TGCGCCAGCAAAGGGCATCGCAATCAGCCCCAGCATTTT
TRBD1	TRBV6-5	TRBJ1-2	NA	CASRSGQGPYGYTF	TGTGCCAGCAGGTCGGGACAGGGACCCTATGGCTACACCTTC
TRBD2	TRBV5-1	TRBJ2-5	NA	CASSPSGRYGETQYF	TGCGCCAGCAGCCCTAGCGGGAGGTATGGAGAGACCCAGTACTTC
NA	TRBV4-1	TRBJ1-4	NA	CASSSRQLNEKLFF	TGCGCCAGCAGCTCCCGACAGCTTAATGAAAAACTGTTTTTT
NA	TRBV18	TRBJ1-3	NA	CASSPPASSGNTIYF	TGTGCCAGCTCACCACCGGCGAGCTCTGGAAACACCATATATTTT
TRBD1	TRBV27	TRBJ2-3	NA	CASSSRTGGTDTQYF	TGTGCCAGCAGTTCCCGAACAGGGGGGACAGATACGCAGTATTTT
NA	TRBV19	TRBJ2-1	many	CASSTQIDSGEQFF	TGTGCCAGTAGTACTCAGATAGATAGCGGAGAGCAGTTCTTC
TRBD1	TRBV6-6	TRBJ1-1	few	CASTKLQGARTEAFF	TGTGCCAGCACTAAACTACAGGGGGCCCGGACTGAAGCTTTCTTT
NA	TRBV20-1	TRBJ1-2	NA	CSARGAYGYTF	TGCAGTGCTAGGGGGGCCTATGGCTACACCTTC
NA	TRBV7-9	TRBJ2-7	few	CASSHERYEQYF	TGTGCCAGCAGCCACGAGAGATACGAGCAGTACTTC
TRBD1	TRBV6-5	TRBJ2-7	NA	CASTGPGGMGYEQYF	TGTGCCAGCACCGGGCCAGGGGGCATGGGCTACGAGCAGTACTTC
NA	TRBV4-1	TRBJ1-1	NA	CASSQASWTGMNTEAFF	TGCGCCAGCAGCCAAGCGTCCTGGACGGGGATGAACACTGAAGCTTTCTTT
NA	TRBV5-1	TRBJ1-1	NA	CASSLAGGRAFF	TGCGCCAGCAGCTTGGCCGGAGGTCGAGCTTTCTTT
TRBD1	TRBV30	TRBJ1-1	NA	CAWRGQGITEAFF	TGTGCCTGGAGGGGACAGGGGATAACTGAAGCTTTCTTT
TRBD1	TRBV9	TRBJ2-5	NA	CASSQGFEETQYF	TGTGCCAGCTCACAGGGGTTCGAGGAGACCCAGTACTTC
NA	TRBV30	TRBJ2-7	NA	CAWNGSPADEQYF	TGTGCCTGGAATGGGTCTCCGGCTGACGAGCAGTACTTC
TRBD2	TRBV9	TRBJ2-3	few	CASSVGGSSGRTDTQYF	TGTGCCAGCAGCGTAGGAGGGTCTAGCGGGAGGACAGATACGCAGTATTTT
TRBD1	TRBV5-6	TRBJ2-7	NA	CASSRDSYEQYF	TGTGCCAGCAGCAGGGACAGCTACGAGCAGTACTTC
TRBD2	TRBV30	TRBJ2-3	once	CAWSLTSEGDTQYF	TGTGCCTGGAGTTTGACTAGCGAGGGAGATACGCAGTATTTT
NA	TRBV5-1	TRBJ2-4	NA	CASSKDPGAAKNIQYF	TGCGCCAGCAGCAAAGACCCAGGAGCGGCCAAAAACATTCAGTACTTC
NA	TRBV6-6	TRBJ1-1	NA	CASSYSGGNTEAFF	TGTGCCAGCAGTTACTCCGGCGGGAACACTGAAGCTTTCTTT
NA	TRBV6-5	TRBJ2-5	few	CASSYGGAEEETQYF	TGTGCCAGCAGTTACGGTGGGGCAGAAGAAGAGACCCAGTACTTC
TRBD1	TRBV6-4	TRBJ1-2	NA	CASSTTGDYGYTF	TGTGCCAGCAGTACCACAGGGGATTATGGCTACACCTTC
NA	TRBV10-3	TRBJ2-5	many	CAISESGYQETQYF	TGTGCCATCAGTGAGTCCGGGTACCAAGAGACCCAGTACTTC
NA	TRBV28	TRBJ2-5	few	CASSFEETQYF	TGTGCCAGCAGTTTTGAAGAGACCCAGTACTTC
NA	TRBV7-6	TRBJ2-5	NA	CASSLEASGETQYF	TGTGCCAGCAGCTTAGAAGCGTCTGGAGAGACCCAGTACTTC
NA	TRBV30	TRBJ2-1	NA	CAWSVILDGEQFF	TGTGCCTGGAGTGTGATCCTGGACGGGGAGCAGTTCTTC
NA	TRBV1	TRBJ2-1	NA	CTVGGGTYNEQFF	NA
NA	TRBV6-5	TRBJ1-1	NA	CASQGGTEAFF	TGTGCCAGTCAGGGTGGCACTGAAGCTTTCTTT
TRBD1	TRBV2	TRBJ2-2	few	CASTGQGADTGELFF	TGTGCCAGCACAGGACAGGGGGCCGATACCGGGGAGCTGTTTTTT
TRBD2	TRBV5-1	TRBJ2-5	NA	CASSFVSGRETQYF	TGCGCCAGCAGCTTCGTTAGCGGGAGAGAGACCCAGTACTTC
TRBD2	TRBV18	TRBJ2-3	NA	CASSPRQLAGGPGYTQYF	TGTGCCAGCTCACCACGACAACTAGCGGGAGGGCCTGGGTATACGCAGTATTTT
TRBD2	TRBV30	TRBJ2-7	NA	CAWRRTSGSIEQYF	TGTGCCTGGCGGAGGACTAGCGGGAGCATCGAGCAGTACTTC